This TCR beta chain was recorded in a study of blood T cell repertoires in COVID-19. Study at large: Some COVID-19 samples were acute and others convalescent; all came from the United States, Italy and Spain.

Original data processing: How many nucleated cells were present was estimated from reference gene primer amplification. TCRdb keeps only in-frame clones here, not all; method: immunoSEQ multiplex PCR. V, J and clone size derive from that table, while D and trimming were established from the DNA sequence. The sample records approximately 240,000 clones, roughly 88% being singletons. Sequenced sample: peripheral blood. The receptor comes from a woman aged 40 to 50 who had recovered from COVID-19.

This CDR3 is CAISDGGREFF. For the CDR3, the DNA is TGTGCCATCAGTGATGGAGGGAGGGAGTTCTTC. The chain uses TRBV10-3 and TRBJ2-1; 7 bases match TRBD2. The germline gives CDR1 ENHRY, CDR2 SYGVKD. V gave up 3 bases and J gave up 14 bases; unmatched junction bases: 4. CDR3 length equals 11 residues.